The rows below give T cell receptor beta chains drawn from one sample of a study of blood T cell repertoires in COVID-19. Data came from immunoSEQ multiplex PCR; TCRdb stores just in-frame clones and leaves some out. The top ten clones hold 5.2% of a sample with roughly 150,000 clones, approximately 88% of them seen once. What was sequenced was PBMCs or T cells enriched from blood (not recorded which). These TCRs come from a man aged 65-85 years who had been exposed to COVID-19. The CDR3 runs from the conserved cysteine through the conserved F or W. The D gene is left open where the match is weak. Size is omitted from some rows. Given values are once, few, many or a class for expanded clones.

CDR3 DNA: TGTGCCTGGAGCATGGACAGGGGGACGTGGTATGGCTACACCTTC
CDR3 protein: CAWSMDRGTWYGYTF
clone size: few
D gene: TRBD1
V gene: TRBV30
J gene: TRBJ1-2

CDR3 DNA: TGTGCCACCAGTGACCGTAGCGGGAGCGTATCCAGTCGGGATCGCTCCTACAATGAGCAGTTCTTC
CDR3 protein: CATSDRSGSVSSRDRSYNEQFF
clone size: NA
D gene: TRBD2
V gene: TRBV24-1
J gene: TRBJ2-1

CDR3 DNA: TGTGCCAGTAGTACGGGACTAGCAGTTGAGCAGTTCTTC
CDR3 protein: CASSTGLAVEQFF
clone size: NA
D gene: TRBD2
V gene: TRBV19
J gene: TRBJ2-1

CDR3 DNA: TGTGCCAGCAGCCCTGGACAGGTCCTCCAGCCCCAGCATTTT
CDR3 protein: CASSPGQVLQPQHF
clone size: NA
D gene: TRBD1
V gene: TRBV7-8
J gene: TRBJ1-5

CDR3 DNA: TGTGCCACTTCAACAGGGGGCGCGAGGTATGGCTACACCTTC
CDR3 protein: CATSTGGARYGYTF
clone size: NA
D gene: TRBD1
V gene: TRBV6-5
J gene: TRBJ1-2

CDR3 DNA: TGTGCCAGCAGCCCGGGACAGGGGAGTGGGACCCAGTACTTC
CDR3 protein: CASSPGQGSGTQYF
clone size: NA
D gene: TRBD1
V gene: TRBV5-6
J gene: TRBJ2-5

CDR3 DNA: TGTGCCAGCAGTTACCCGAAAGGGGCGAACACTGAAGCTTTCTTT
CDR3 protein: CASSYPKGANTEAFF
clone size: few
D gene: NA
V gene: TRBV6-2/TRBV6-3
J gene: TRBJ1-1

CDR3 DNA: TGTGCCAGCAGCTTGCAGGGAAGGTATGGCTACACCTTC
CDR3 protein: CASSLQGRYGYTF
clone size: NA
D gene: NA
V gene: TRBV11-2
J gene: TRBJ1-2

CDR3 DNA: TGTGCCTGGAGTGTTCAGGGAGGGTTGAACATTCAGTACTTC
CDR3 protein: CAWSVQGGLNIQYF
clone size: NA
D gene: TRBD2
V gene: TRBV30
J gene: TRBJ2-4

CDR3 DNA: TGTGCCAGCTCACCCGCGACAGGGGGCAACTATGGCTACACCTTC
CDR3 protein: CASSPATGGNYGYTF
clone size: NA
D gene: TRBD1
V gene: TRBV18
J gene: TRBJ1-2

CDR3 DNA: TGCGCCAGCAGCGCTAGCGGTGAAGAGGACGAGCAGTACTTC
CDR3 protein: CASSASGEEDEQYF
clone size: NA
D gene: TRBD2
V gene: TRBV10-1
J gene: TRBJ2-7

CDR3 DNA: TGTGCCAGCAGTCCTACAGGGTACGAGCAGTACTTC
CDR3 protein: CASSPTGYEQYF
clone size: NA
D gene: NA
V gene: TRBV27
J gene: TRBJ2-7

CDR3 DNA: TGTGCCAGCAGAGTCTCCGTCGGGCAGTTCTTC
CDR3 protein: CASRVSVGQFF
clone size: few
D gene: NA
V gene: TRBV2
J gene: TRBJ2-1

CDR3 DNA: TGTGCCAGCAGCTTGATATTATCGGGCACTGAAGCTTTCTTT
CDR3 protein: CASSLILSGTEAFF
clone size: NA
D gene: NA
V gene: TRBV11-1
J gene: TRBJ1-1

CDR3 DNA: TGTGCCAGCAGCTCAGGACTCAGCTCCTACGAGCAGTACTTC
CDR3 protein: CASSSGLSSYEQYF
clone size: NA
D gene: NA
V gene: TRBV3-1/TRBV3-2
J gene: TRBJ2-7

CDR3 DNA: TGTGCCAGCAGTTTAGAGGAGAGCGGGAGGGCAGATACGCAGTATTTT
CDR3 protein: CASSLEESGRADTQYF
clone size: NA
D gene: TRBD2
V gene: TRBV28
J gene: TRBJ2-3

CDR3 DNA: TGTGCCACCAGCAGGACAGGGGACGGAAACACCATATATTTT
CDR3 protein: CATSRTGDGNTIYF
clone size: NA
D gene: TRBD1
V gene: TRBV15
J gene: TRBJ1-3

CDR3 DNA: TGTGCCAGCAGCCAAGGGCAGAACACCGGGGAGCTGTTTTTT
CDR3 protein: CASSQGQNTGELFF
clone size: NA
D gene: NA
V gene: TRBV4-2
J gene: TRBJ2-2

CDR3 DNA: TGTGCCAGCAGCTGGGGCCCAACCTACGAGCAGTACTTC
CDR3 protein: CASSWGPTYEQYF
clone size: NA
D gene: NA
V gene: TRBV11-2
J gene: TRBJ2-7

CDR3 DNA: TGTGCCAGCATGGCCAACTATGGCTACACCTTC
CDR3 protein: CASMANYGYTF
clone size: once
D gene: NA
V gene: TRBV28
J gene: TRBJ1-2

CDR3 DNA: TGTGCCAGCAGCGTAGGACAGGGGGCGACCTACGAGCAGTACTTC
CDR3 protein: CASSVGQGATYEQYF
clone size: few
D gene: TRBD1
V gene: TRBV9
J gene: TRBJ2-7

CDR3 DNA: TGTGCCAGCTCACCACAGTATTCTGGGACAGGGGTTGGAAACACCATATATTTT
CDR3 protein: CASSPQYSGTGVGNTIYF
clone size: NA
D gene: TRBD1
V gene: TRBV18
J gene: TRBJ1-3

CDR3 DNA: TGCAGCGTATTGGGGGCATCCTACAATGAGCAGTTCTTC
CDR3 protein: CSVLGASYNEQFF
clone size: few
D gene: NA
V gene: TRBV29-1
J gene: TRBJ2-1

CDR3 DNA: TGTGCCAGCAGCTCAGGGGTGAGGAGAAAGGGCTACACCTTC
CDR3 protein: CASSSGVRRKGYTF
clone size: NA
D gene: NA
V gene: TRBV5-6
J gene: TRBJ1-2

CDR3 DNA: TGTGCCAGCACCCCGCAGAACATGAACACTGAAGCTTTCTTT
CDR3 protein: CASTPQNMNTEAFF
clone size: NA
D gene: NA
V gene: TRBV5-6
J gene: TRBJ1-1

CDR3 DNA: TGTGCCAGCAGTTTAAGGACAGGGGGTTTCTCACCCCTCCACTTT
CDR3 protein: CASSLRTGGFSPLHF
clone size: NA
D gene: TRBD1
V gene: TRBV28
J gene: TRBJ1-6

CDR3 DNA: TGTGCCAGCTCCGTGGGACAGGGTGTTAGCCGGTTCTTC
CDR3 protein: CASSVGQGVSRFF
clone size: NA
D gene: TRBD1
V gene: TRBV12-3/TRBV12-4
J gene: TRBJ2-1

CDR3 DNA: TGTGCCAGTAGTATAGGAGGGGGAGGCACAGATACGCAGTATTTT
CDR3 protein: CASSIGGGGTDTQYF
clone size: NA
D gene: NA
V gene: TRBV19
J gene: TRBJ2-3

CDR3 DNA: TGTGCCAGCAGCTCCACCTTCACGGGACTAGCGAGGAATGAGCAGTTCTTC
CDR3 protein: CASSSTFTGLARNEQFF
clone size: NA
D gene: TRBD2
V gene: TRBV11-3
J gene: TRBJ2-1

CDR3 DNA: TGTGCCAGCAGTTTAGTAAGTCCGGTAAACTATGGCTACACCTTC
CDR3 protein: CASSLVSPVNYGYTF
clone size: NA
D gene: NA
V gene: TRBV28
J gene: TRBJ1-2

CDR3 DNA: TGTGCCAGCAGCCAGTCGGAGAAGTTTGGTACAGATACGCAGTATTTT
CDR3 protein: CASSQSEKFGTDTQYF
clone size: NA
D gene: NA
V gene: TRBV3-1/TRBV3-2
J gene: TRBJ2-3

CDR3 DNA: TGTGCCAGCAGGAGGGGTGGATCGGGAGAAAGTTCACCCCTCCACTTT
CDR3 protein: CASRRGGSGESSPLHF
clone size: NA
D gene: NA
V gene: TRBV25-1
J gene: TRBJ1-6

CDR3 DNA: TGTGCCAGCAGCTTGGGGCAGGGGGCCCTCCCCTCCTACGAGCAGTACTTC
CDR3 protein: CASSLGQGALPSYEQYF
clone size: NA
D gene: TRBD1
V gene: TRBV5-4
J gene: TRBJ2-7

CDR3 DNA: TGTGCCAGCAGTTTCGGGACAGCAAATGAAAAACTGTTTTTT
CDR3 protein: CASSFGTANEKLFF
clone size: NA
D gene: TRBD1
V gene: TRBV28
J gene: TRBJ1-4

CDR3 DNA: TGTGCCAGCTCACCAGTTGACAGAAACACTGAAGCTTTCTTT
CDR3 protein: CASSPVDRNTEAFF
clone size: NA
D gene: NA
V gene: TRBV18
J gene: TRBJ1-1

CDR3 DNA: TGTGCCACCAGCAGTCCCGCTGGGCTAGCGGGAGGGCCGGGCACCGGGGAGCTGTTTTTT
CDR3 protein: CATSSPAGLAGGPGTGELFF
clone size: NA
D gene: TRBD2
V gene: TRBV15
J gene: TRBJ2-2

CDR3 DNA: TGTGCCAGCAGCCAAGGATTGGGACAGGGGAACACCGGGGAGCTGTTTTTT
CDR3 protein: CASSQGLGQGNTGELFF
clone size: NA
D gene: TRBD1
V gene: TRBV14
J gene: TRBJ2-2

CDR3 DNA: TGTGCCAGCAGTCGCCGCGGGACTAGCGGGTACGAGCAGTACTTC
CDR3 protein: CASSRRGTSGYEQYF
clone size: NA
D gene: TRBD2
V gene: TRBV6-2/TRBV6-3
J gene: TRBJ2-7

CDR3 DNA: TGCAGTGCTACCCAGACGGGTGATGCCAACGTCCTGACTTTC
CDR3 protein: CSATQTGDANVLTF
clone size: NA
D gene: NA
V gene: TRBV29-1
J gene: TRBJ2-6

CDR3 DNA: TGTGCCAGCAGCCCCAGGACAGTCCGGCAGCCCCAGCATTTT
CDR3 protein: CASSPRTVRQPQHF
clone size: NA
D gene: NA
V gene: TRBV3-1/TRBV3-2
J gene: TRBJ1-5

CDR3 DNA: TGTGCCACCAGTGGGGCAGGGGGCAATCAGCCCCAGCATTTT
CDR3 protein: CATSGAGGNQPQHF
clone size: NA
D gene: NA
V gene: TRBV24-1
J gene: TRBJ1-5